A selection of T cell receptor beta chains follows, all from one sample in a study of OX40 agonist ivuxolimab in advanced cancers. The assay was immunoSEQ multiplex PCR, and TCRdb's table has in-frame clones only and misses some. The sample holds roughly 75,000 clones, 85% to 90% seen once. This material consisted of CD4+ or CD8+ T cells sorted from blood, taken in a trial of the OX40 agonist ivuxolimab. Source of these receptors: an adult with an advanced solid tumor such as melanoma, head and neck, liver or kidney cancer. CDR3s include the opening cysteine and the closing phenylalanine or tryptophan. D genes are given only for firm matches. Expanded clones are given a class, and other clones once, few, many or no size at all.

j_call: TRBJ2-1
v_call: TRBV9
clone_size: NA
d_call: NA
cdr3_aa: CASSLISSSSYNEQFF
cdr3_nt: TGTGCCAGCAGCCTGATCTCATCGAGCTCCTACAATGAGCAGTTCTTC

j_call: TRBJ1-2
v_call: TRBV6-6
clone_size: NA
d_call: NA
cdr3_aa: CASSYGEGYTF
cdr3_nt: TGTGCCAGCAGTTATGGGGAGGGCTACACCTTC

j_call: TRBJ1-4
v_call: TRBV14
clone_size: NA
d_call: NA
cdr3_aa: CASSQGMGYPEGEKLFF
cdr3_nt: TGTGCCAGCAGCCAAGGGATGGGCTACCCTGAGGGTGAAAAACTGTTTTTT

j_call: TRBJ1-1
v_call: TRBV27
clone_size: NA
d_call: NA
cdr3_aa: CASSSDSENTEAFF
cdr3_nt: TGTGCCAGCAGTTCCGACAGTGAGAACACTGAAGCTTTCTTT

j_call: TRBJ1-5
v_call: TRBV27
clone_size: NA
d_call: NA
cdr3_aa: CASSPTGRNQPQHF
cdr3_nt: TGTGCCAGCAGCCCCACAGGGAGGAATCAGCCCCAGCATTTT

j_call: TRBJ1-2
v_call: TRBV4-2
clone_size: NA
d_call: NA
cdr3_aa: CASSQGHYYGYTF
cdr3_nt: TGTGCCAGCAGCCAAGGGCATTACTATGGCTACACCTTC

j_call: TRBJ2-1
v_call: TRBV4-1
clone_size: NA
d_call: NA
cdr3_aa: CASSPQGADEQFF
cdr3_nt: TGCGCCAGCAGCCCACAAGGAGCGGATGAGCAGTTCTTC

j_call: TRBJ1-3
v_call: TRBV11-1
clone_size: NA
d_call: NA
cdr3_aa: CASSLARGVDGNTIYF
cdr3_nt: TGTGCCAGCAGCTTAGCGCGAGGGGTCGACGGAAACACCATATATTTT

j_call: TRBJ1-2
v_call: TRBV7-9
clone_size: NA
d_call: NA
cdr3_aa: CASSPGGESHNYGYTF
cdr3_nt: TGTGCCAGCAGCCCGGGGGGCGAAAGTCATAACTATGGCTACACCTTC

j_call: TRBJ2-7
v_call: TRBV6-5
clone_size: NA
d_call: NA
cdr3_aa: CASTQGDSYEQYF
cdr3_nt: TGTGCCAGCACTCAGGGGGACTCGTACGAGCAGTACTTC

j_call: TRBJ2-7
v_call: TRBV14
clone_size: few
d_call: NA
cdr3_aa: CASSLGQSFAYEQYF
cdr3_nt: TGTGCCAGCAGCCTCGGACAGAGCTTCGCCTACGAGCAGTACTTC

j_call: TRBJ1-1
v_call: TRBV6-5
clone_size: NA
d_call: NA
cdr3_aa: CASSTRGLLGEAFF
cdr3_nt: TGTGCCAGCAGTACTAGGGGATTACTTGGTGAAGCTTTCTTT

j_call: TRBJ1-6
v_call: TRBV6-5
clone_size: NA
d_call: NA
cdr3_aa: CASSPGRPYNSPLHF
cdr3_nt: TGTGCCAGCAGCCCTGGACGGCCCTATAATTCACCCCTCCACTTT

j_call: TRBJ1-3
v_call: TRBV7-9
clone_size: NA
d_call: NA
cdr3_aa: CASSPVISGNTIYF
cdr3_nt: TGTGCCAGCAGCCCTGTAATCTCTGGAAACACCATATATTTT

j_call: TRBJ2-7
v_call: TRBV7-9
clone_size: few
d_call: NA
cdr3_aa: CASSNVGYEQYF
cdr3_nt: TGTGCCAGCAGCAACGTCGGTTACGAGCAGTACTTC

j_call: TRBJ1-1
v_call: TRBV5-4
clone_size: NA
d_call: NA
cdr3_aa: CASRSDSNTEAFF
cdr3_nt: TGTGCCAGCAGGTCAGACAGTAACACTGAAGCTTTCTTT

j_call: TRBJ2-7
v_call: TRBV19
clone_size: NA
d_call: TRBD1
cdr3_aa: CASSITGDEQYF
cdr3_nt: TGTGCCAGTAGTATAACAGGGGACGAGCAGTACTTC

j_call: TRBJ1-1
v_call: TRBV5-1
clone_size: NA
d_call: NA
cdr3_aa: CASSLDQANTEAFF
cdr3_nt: TGCGCCAGCAGCTTAGACCAGGCGAACACTGAAGCTTTCTTT

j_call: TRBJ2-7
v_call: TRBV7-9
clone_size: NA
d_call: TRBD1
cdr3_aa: CASSLGPTGALSYEQYF
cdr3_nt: TGTGCCAGCAGCTTAGGACCCACAGGGGCCCTCTCCTACGAGCAGTACTTC

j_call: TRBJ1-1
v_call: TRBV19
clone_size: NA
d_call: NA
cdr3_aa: CASTGGNTEAFF
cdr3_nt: TGTGCCAGTACAGGCGGAAACACTGAAGCTTTCTTT

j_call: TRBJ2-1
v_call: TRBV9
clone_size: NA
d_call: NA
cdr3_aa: CASSLGDSTGNEQFF
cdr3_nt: TGTGCCAGCAGCCTAGGGGATTCAACGGGCAATGAGCAGTTCTTC

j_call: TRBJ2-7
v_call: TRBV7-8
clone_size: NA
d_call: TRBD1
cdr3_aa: CASSYRDSSYEQYF
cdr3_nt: TGTGCCAGCAGCTACCGGGACAGTTCCTACGAGCAGTACTTC

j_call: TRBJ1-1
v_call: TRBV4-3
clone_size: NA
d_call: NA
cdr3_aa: CASSQGEYTEAFF
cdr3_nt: TGCGCCAGCAGCCAAGGGGAATACACTGAAGCTTTCTTT

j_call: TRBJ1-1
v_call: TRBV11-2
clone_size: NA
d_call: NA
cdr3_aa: CASSLGAVTEAFF
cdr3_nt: TGTGCCAGCAGCTTAGGAGCGGTCACTGAAGCTTTCTTT

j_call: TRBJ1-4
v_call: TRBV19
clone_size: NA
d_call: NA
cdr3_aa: CASTPIGQGTNEKLFF
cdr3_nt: TGTGCCAGTACCCCCATCGGGCAGGGGACTAATGAAAAACTGTTTTTT

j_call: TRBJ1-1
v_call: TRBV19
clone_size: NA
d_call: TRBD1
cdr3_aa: CASDRGHTEAFF
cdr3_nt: TGTGCCAGTGACAGGGGGCATACTGAAGCTTTCTTT

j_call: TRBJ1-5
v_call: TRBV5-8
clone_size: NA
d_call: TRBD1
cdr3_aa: CASSFGTVSNQPQHF
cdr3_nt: TGTGCCAGCAGCTTTGGGACAGTTAGCAATCAGCCCCAGCATTTT

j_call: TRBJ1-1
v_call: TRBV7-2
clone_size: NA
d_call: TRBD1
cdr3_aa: CASSGPGGRDTEAFF
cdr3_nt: TGTGCCAGCAGCGGCCCAGGGGGTCGGGACACTGAAGCTTTCTTT

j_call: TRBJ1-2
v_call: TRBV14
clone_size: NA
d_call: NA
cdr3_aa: CASSQAPRGINYGYTF
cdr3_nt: TGTGCCAGCAGCCAAGCCCCTCGGGGCATTAACTATGGCTACACCTTC

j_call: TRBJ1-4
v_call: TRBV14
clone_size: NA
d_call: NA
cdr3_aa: CASSRWSGDEKLFF
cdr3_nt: TGTGCCAGCAGCCGTTGGTCGGGGGATGAAAAACTGTTTTTT

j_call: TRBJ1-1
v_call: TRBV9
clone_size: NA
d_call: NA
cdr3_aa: CASSVSAGDMNTEAFF
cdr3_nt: TGTGCCAGCAGCGTTTCGGCAGGAGATATGAACACTGAAGCTTTCTTT

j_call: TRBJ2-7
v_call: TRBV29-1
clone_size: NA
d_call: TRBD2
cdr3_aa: CSVEGASGRPRYEQYF
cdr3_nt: TGCAGCGTTGAAGGCGCTAGCGGGAGGCCCCGCTACGAGCAGTACTTC

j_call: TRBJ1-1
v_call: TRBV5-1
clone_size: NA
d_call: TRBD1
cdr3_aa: CASSLDRMNTEAFF
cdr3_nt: TGCGCCAGCAGCCTGGACAGGATGAACACTGAAGCTTTCTTT

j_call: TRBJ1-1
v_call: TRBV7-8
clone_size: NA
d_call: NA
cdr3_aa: CASSSEGGTGKNTEAFF
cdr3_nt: TGTGCCAGCAGCTCCGAAGGGGGAACGGGGAAAAACACTGAAGCTTTCTTT

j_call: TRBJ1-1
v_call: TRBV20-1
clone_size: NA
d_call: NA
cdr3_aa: CSAVEQEAFF
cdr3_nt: TGCAGTGCGGTGGAACAGGAAGCTTTCTTT

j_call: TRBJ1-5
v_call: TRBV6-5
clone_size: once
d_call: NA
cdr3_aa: CASSDGRAQHF
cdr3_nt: TGTGCCAGCAGTGATGGAAGGGCCCAGCATTTT

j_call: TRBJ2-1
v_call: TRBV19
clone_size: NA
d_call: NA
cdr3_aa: CASIEGESSYNEQFF
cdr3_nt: TGTGCCAGTATCGAGGGGGAAAGCTCCTACAATGAGCAGTTCTTC

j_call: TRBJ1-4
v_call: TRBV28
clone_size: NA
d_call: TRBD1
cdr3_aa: CASSSRQGREKLFF
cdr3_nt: TGTGCCAGCAGTTCCAGACAGGGGAGGGAAAAACTGTTTTTT

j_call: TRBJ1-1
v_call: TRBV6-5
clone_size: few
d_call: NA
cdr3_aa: CASRYRNTEAFF
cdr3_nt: TGTGCCAGCAGGTACAGGAACACTGAAGCTTTCTTT

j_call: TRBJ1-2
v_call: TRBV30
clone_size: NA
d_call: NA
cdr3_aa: CAWTGYYGYTF
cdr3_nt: TGTGCCTGGACTGGTTACTATGGCTACACCTTC